This TCR beta chain was sequenced in a study of blood T cells in healthy people across ages. Together with a sample-barcoded 5' primer, a J-beta primer mix was included in a second PCR lasting about 7 to 11 cycles. TCRdb re-derived calls from the 5' RACE reads in MiXCR, one entry per CDR3 protein. The sample lists approximately 900,000 distinct CDR3 sequences, roughly 48% seen once, with under 15% in the top ten. CDR1 MNHEY and CDR2 SVGEGT come from the germline V gene. The CDR3 is 12 residues long. The V end lost 5 bases, the J end lost 6 bases, and 9 bases lay between the germline ends. The sequence came from a man under 40 in good health. The source material was blood. The genes are TRBV6-2 or TRBV6-3 and TRBJ2-3; D gene unclear. In DNA form, the CDR3 reads TGTGCCAGCAGTACCATCTCGGATACGCAGTATTTT. It specifies CASSTISDTQYF.